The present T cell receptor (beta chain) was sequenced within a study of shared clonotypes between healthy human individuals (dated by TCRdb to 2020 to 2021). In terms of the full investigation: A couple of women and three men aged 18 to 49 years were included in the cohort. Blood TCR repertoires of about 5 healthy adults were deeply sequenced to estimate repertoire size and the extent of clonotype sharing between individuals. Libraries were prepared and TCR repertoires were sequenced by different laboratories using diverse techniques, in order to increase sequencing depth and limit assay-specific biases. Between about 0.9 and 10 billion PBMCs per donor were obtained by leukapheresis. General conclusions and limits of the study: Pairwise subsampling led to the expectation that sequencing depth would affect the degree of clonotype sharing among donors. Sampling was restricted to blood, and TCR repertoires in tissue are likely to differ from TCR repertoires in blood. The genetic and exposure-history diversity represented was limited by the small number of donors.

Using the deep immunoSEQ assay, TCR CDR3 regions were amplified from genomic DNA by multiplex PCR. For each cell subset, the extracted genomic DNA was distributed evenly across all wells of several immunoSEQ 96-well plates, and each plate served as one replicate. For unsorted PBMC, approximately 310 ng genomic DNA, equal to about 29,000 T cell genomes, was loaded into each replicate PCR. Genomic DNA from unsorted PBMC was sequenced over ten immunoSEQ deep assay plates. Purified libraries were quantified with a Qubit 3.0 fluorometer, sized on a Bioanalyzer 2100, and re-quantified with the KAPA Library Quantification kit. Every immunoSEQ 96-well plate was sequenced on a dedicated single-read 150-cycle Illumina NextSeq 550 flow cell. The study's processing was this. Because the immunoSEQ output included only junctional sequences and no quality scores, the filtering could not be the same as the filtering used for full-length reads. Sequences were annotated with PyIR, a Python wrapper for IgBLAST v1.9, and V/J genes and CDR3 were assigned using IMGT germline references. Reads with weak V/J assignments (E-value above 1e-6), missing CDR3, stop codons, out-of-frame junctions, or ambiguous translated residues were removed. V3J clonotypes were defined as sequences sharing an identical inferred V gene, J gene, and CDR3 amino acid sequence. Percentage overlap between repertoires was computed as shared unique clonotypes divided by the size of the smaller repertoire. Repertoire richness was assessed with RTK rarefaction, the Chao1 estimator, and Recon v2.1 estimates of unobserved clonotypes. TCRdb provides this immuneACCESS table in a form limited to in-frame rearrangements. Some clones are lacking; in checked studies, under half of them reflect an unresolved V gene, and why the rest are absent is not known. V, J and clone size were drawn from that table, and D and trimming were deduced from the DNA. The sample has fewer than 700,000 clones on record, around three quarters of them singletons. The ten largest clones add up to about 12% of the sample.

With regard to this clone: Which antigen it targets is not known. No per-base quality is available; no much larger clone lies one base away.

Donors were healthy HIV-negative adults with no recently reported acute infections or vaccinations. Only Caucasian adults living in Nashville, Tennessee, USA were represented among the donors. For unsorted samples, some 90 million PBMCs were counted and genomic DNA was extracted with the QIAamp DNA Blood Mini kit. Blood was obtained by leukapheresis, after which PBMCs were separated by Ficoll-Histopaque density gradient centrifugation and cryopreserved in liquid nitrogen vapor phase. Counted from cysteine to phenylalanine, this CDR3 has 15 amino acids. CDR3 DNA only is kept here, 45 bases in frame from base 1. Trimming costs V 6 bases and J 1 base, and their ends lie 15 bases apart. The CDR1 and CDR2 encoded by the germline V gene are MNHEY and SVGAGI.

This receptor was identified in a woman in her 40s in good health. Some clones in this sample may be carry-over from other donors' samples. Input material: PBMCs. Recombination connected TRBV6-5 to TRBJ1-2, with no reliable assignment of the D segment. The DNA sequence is TGTGCCAGCAGCCCCGGCGGGCACTATAACTATGGCTACACCTTC. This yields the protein CASSPGGHYNYGYTF.